The 3 T cell receptor beta chains below were found in one sample sequenced in a study of blood T cell repertoires in COVID-19. Profiled with immunoSEQ multiplex PCR; TCRdb holds only in-frame clones, not every one. The sample has over 150,000 clones; just under 85% are singletons. Sample: peripheral blood. Receptors were obtained from a woman aged 60 to 75 with acute or convalescent COVID-19.

The genes are TRBV18 and TRBJ1-6, with TRBD1 identical over 7 bases. This CDR3 has 16 residues. After removal of 0 bases from V and 6 bases from J, the junction contained 5 bases not matched to a gene. Germline values: CDR1 KGHSH, CDR2 LQKENI. In DNA form, the CDR3 reads TGTGCCAGCTCACCACCCTCCGGGACAGTTAATTCACCCCTCCACTTT. It codes for CASSPPSGTVNSPLHF.

This clone came up a few times. The rearrangement links TRBV30 to TRBJ1-1, with TRBD1 as a possible D gene (5 bases). The CDR3 runs to 15 residues. Per the germline V gene, CDR1 is GTSNPN and CDR2 is SVGIG (reference sequence). V was cut by 0 bases and J by 0 bases, with 11 bases left in between. CDR3 sequence: CAWSVQAAMNTEAFF. CDR3 sequence (DNA): TGTGCCTGGAGTGTACAGGCAGCTATGAACACTGAAGCTTTCTTT.

The chain uses TRBV5-6 and TRBJ2-1; D is uncertain. The germline V gene encodes CDR1 SGHDT and CDR2 YYEEEE. CDR3 length: 14 amino acids. V lost 6 bases, J lost 2 bases, and 12 bases lay in between. The CDR3 region has the DNA TGTGCCAGCAACCCTCTAGTGGCCTACAATGAGCAGTTCTTC. This encodes CASNPLVAYNEQFF.